One sample yielded the 30 T cell receptor beta chains listed below, sequenced in a study of blood T cell repertoires in COVID-19. Libraries were prepared by immunoSEQ multiplex PCR; TCRdb keeps only in-frame clonotypes and omits some of them. The data contain approximately 110,000 clones, approximately 88% of them singletons. The sequenced sample was peripheral blood. All receptors derive from a woman aged 70 to 79 with acute or convalescent COVID-19.

This rearrangement joins TRBV21-1 to TRBJ2-2; the table's D call of TRBD2 was not tested on the DNA. TRBV21-1 is assigned pseudogene status. The length of the CDR3 is 16 residues. This CDR3 reads CASSKDEAANTGELFF. Here the CDR3 DNA reads TGTGCCAGCAGCAAAGACGAGGCAGCGAACACCGGGGAGCTGTTTTTT.

This rearrangement joins TRBV7-3 to TRBJ2-5, with D tentatively TRBD2 (5 bases). Between the trimmed V and J ends, which lost 5 bases and 5 bases, there was a span of 12 bases. The germline V gene encodes CDR1 SGHTA and CDR2 FQGTGA. This CDR3 region has 13 residues. The CDR3 region has the DNA TGTGCCAGCAGCCTGGAGGATGGGGAGACCCAGTACTTC. It translates to CASSLEDGETQYF.

CDR3 in amino acids: CASSQASGANVLTF. CDR3 bases: TGTGCCAGCAGCCAGGCATCTGGGGCCAACGTCCTGACTTTC. The V gene is TRBV14, the J gene TRBJ2-6, with no clear D. Looked up from germline, CDR1 is SGHDN and CDR2 is FVKESK. Trimming pared 3 bases from V and 1 base from J, leaving 4 bases between. The CDR3 loop spans 14 amino acids.

V usage is TRBV29-1 and J usage is TRBJ2-1; D not certain. V was clipped by 4 bases and J by 0 bases, with 7 bases between them. Germline V gene sequence: CDR1 SQVTM, CDR2 ANQGSEA. The CDR3 has 13 residues. The CDR3 nucleotides read TGCAGCGTTGGACATAGCTCCTACAATGAGCAGTTCTTC. Translation gives CSVGHSSYNEQFF.

This chain uses TRBV7-3 with TRBJ2-3; 7 nucleotides match TRBD1. V lost 1 base and J lost 3; bases outside the gene matches: 7. There are 16 residues in the CDR3. Germline V gene lookup returns CDR1 SGHTA and CDR2 FQGTGA. The CDR3 nucleotides read TGTGCCAGCAGCTTAATGGGAACAGGGGAAACAGATACGCAGTATTTT. Residues: CASSLMGTGETDTQYF.

This sequence joins TRBV14 and TRBJ1-3, with 7 bases aligning to TRBD1. V lost 0 bases and J lost 7; bases outside the gene matches: 15. Per germline, CDR1 SGHDN and CDR2 FVKESK. CDR3 length equals 18 residues. CDR3 nucleotide sequence: TGTGCCAGCAGCCAAGATCCCCTGAGACAGGGCCAAGGGAACACCATATATTTT. Translated: CASSQDPLRQGQGNTIYF.

This chain uses TRBV30 with TRBJ2-1; 9 nucleotides match TRBD2. In germline, CDR1 is GTSNPN, CDR2 SVGIG (reference sequence). The CDR3 has 14 residues. Trimming took 1 base from V and 8 from J; bases not matched to a gene: 6. CDR3: CAWSDLSGRYEQFF. The CDR3 coding sequence is TGTGCCTGGAGTGATCTTAGCGGGAGATATGAGCAGTTCTTC.

The chain joins TRBV11-1 to TRBJ2-3; a possible D gene is TRBD2 (6 bases). There are 15 residues in the CDR3. The V end was cut by 4 bases, the J end by 6 bases, with 17 bases between. The germline V gene has CDR1 SGHAT and CDR2 FQDESV (reference sequence). CDR3 nucleotide sequence: TGTGCCAGCAGCTCCGGGGCCAATCGGGGGGATACGCAGTATTTT. It specifies CASSSGANRGDTQYF.

This clone has only a few counts. This chain uses TRBV18 with TRBJ2-5, with a possible D match to TRBD2 (5 bases). Trimming removed 5 bases at V and 0 bases at J, with 7 bases between. Germline V lookup: CDR1 KGHSH, CDR2 LQKENI. The CDR3 spans 13 residues. The chain's CDR3 is CASSGSDQETQYF. DNA for the CDR3: TGTGCCAGCTCAGGTAGCGACCAAGAGACCCAGTACTTC. Looking up the rest from reference TRBV18 and TRBJ2-5 gives the full variable domain: NAGVMQNPRHLVRRRGQEARLRCSPMKGHSHVYWYRQLPEEGLKFMVYLQKENIIDESGMPKERFSAEFPKEGPSILRIQQVVRGDSAAYFCASSGSDQETQYFGPGTRLLVL.

The rearrangement uses TRBV28 and TRBJ1-6; D gene ambiguous. CDR3 length equals 18 residues. Germline CDR1 and CDR2: MDHEN and SYDVKM. Trimming left V 5 bases short and J 0 bases short, with 17 bases between. CDR3 nucleotide sequence: TGTGCCAGCAGTCTACGGACTATCCCTAGCTCCTATAATTCACCCCTCCACTTT. Translation gives CASSLRTIPSSYNSPLHF.

CDR3 in DNA: TGTGCCAGCAGCTACGACAGGGGTAGTGAAAAACTGTTTTTT. Protein: CASSYDRGSEKLFF. This chain uses TRBV5-4 with TRBJ1-4, with 8 positions matching TRBD1. Per the germline V gene, CDR1 is SGHNT and CDR2 is YYREEE (reference sequence). This CDR3 contains 14 residues. The J segment lost 7 bases and the V segment lost 3 bases, leaving 5 bases of the junction unmatched.

Only a few counts were recorded for this clone. The genes are TRBV28 and TRBJ1-6, with a tentative D call TRBD1 (6 bases). The ends were cut back, 2 bases at V and 7 bases at J, with 9 bases in the middle. The germline V gene encodes CDR1 MDHEN and CDR2 SYDVKM. CDR3 length equals 14 residues. CDR3 sequence (DNA): TGTGCCAGCAGTTTAGGGGGGGGCAATTCACCCCTCCACTTT. Protein sequence: CASSLGGGNSPLHF.

The chain links TRBV7-3 to TRBJ2-2; perhaps TRBD1 as D (6 bases). The CDR3 length is 14 residues. Germline assignment: CDR1 SGHTA and CDR2 FQGTGA. Trimming pared 6 bases from V and 4 bases from J, leaving 12 bases between. The DNA for the CDR3 is TGTGCCAGCAGACCCCGAGGGGGCACCGGGGAGCTGTTTTTT. Its translation is CASRPRGGTGELFF. The full variable domain, rest sourced from reference TRBV7-3 and TRBJ2-2, is GAGVSQTPSNKVTEKGKYVELRCDPISGHTALYWYRQSLGQGPEFLIYFQGTGAADDSGLPNDRFFAVRPEGSVSTLKIQRTERGDSAVYLCASRPRGGTGELFFGEGSRLTVL.

The chain couples TRBV18 to TRBJ2-5; D call uncertain. Per germline, CDR1 KGHSH and CDR2 LQKENI. Trimming cost V 6 bases and J 0 bases, with 11 bases left between them. The CDR3 totals 14 residues. CDR3 loop: CASSQLTDQETQYF. The CDR3, as DNA: TGTGCCAGCTCCCAACTCACAGACCAAGAGACCCAGTACTTC.

V gene TRBV21-1 combines with J gene TRBJ2-7; TRBD2 is the table's D call and was not checked against the DNA. TRBV21-1 is termed a pseudogene. This CDR3 is 17 amino acids long. DNA for the CDR3: TGTGCCAGCAGCAAAGGGGTAGGACTAGCGGGAGGGCCATGGCAGTACTTC. Residues: CASSKGVGLAGGPWQYF.

This clone was seen a single time. V gene TRBV11-2 combines with J gene TRBJ2-1; tentatively, D is TRBD2 (6 bases). CDR3 size: 17 residues. Trimming left V 1 base short and J 7 bases short, with 20 bases between. Per germline, CDR1 SGHAT and CDR2 FQNNGV. DNA of the CDR3: TGTGCCAGCAGCTTAGGAAGATTCGGCGGTGGAGGGAATGAGCAGTTCTTC. Translated: CASSLGRFGGGGNEQFF.

The chain employs TRBV5-6 and TRBJ1-5; perhaps TRBD1 as D (6 bases). V lost 4 bases to trimming and J lost 8 bases, with 13 bases between them. Germline assignment: CDR1 SGHDT and CDR2 YYEEEE. The CDR3 consists of 13 residues. In nucleotides, the CDR3 is TGTGCCAGCAGCGTCAGGGGAAGGGAGCCCCAGCATTTT. Translating it yields CASSVRGREPQHF.

This clone was recorded a few times. The chain links TRBV28 to TRBJ1-2; D gene uncertain. Trimming left V 8 bases short and J 4 bases short, with 14 bases between. This CDR3 has 13 amino acids. Per germline, CDR1 MDHEN and CDR2 SYDVKM. CDR3 residues: CASRAGVGYGYTF. The CDR3 coding sequence is TGTGCCAGCCGGGCGGGAGTGGGCTATGGCTACACCTTC.

The rearrangement uses TRBV11-2 and TRBJ1-2; D unclear. CDR3 size: 14 residues. Per the germline V gene, CDR1 is SGHAT and CDR2 is FQNNGV. V was shortened by 3 bases and J by 5 bases, with 13 bases between the two germline ends. Here the CDR3 DNA reads TGTGCCAGCAGCTTGGGGAGTGTCTTATATGGCTACACCTTC. Translation: CASSLGSVLYGYTF.

The rearrangement joins TRBV2 to TRBJ2-1; the D gene is possibly TRBD2 (6 bases). Trimming took off 1 base at V and 0 bases at J, with 10 bases between the two ends. The CDR3 contains 16 residues. Looked up from germline, CDR1 is SNHLY and CDR2 is FYNNEI. CDR3 DNA sequence: TGTGCCAGCAGTGAAGGGCGGGGAAGCTCCTACAATGAGCAGTTCTTC. Its translation: CASSEGRGSSYNEQFF.

The V call is TRBV9, the J call TRBJ1-1; maybe TRBD1 (6 bases). The germline V and J ends were trimmed by 0 bases and 3 bases, with 12 bases remaining between them. The CDR3 loop spans 15 amino acids. Germline loops: CDR1 SGDLS, CDR2 YYNGEE. The CDR3 region is CASSVAGTGYTEAFF. The DNA of the CDR3 is TGTGCCAGCAGCGTAGCGGGTACAGGGTACACTGAAGCTTTCTTT. Full variable domain (rest looked up from reference TRBV9 and TRBJ1-1): DSGVTQTPKHLITATGQRVTLRCSPRSGDLSVYWYQQSLDQGLQFLIQYYNGEERAKGNILERFSAQQFPDLHSELNLSSLELGDSALYFCASSVAGTGYTEAFFGQGTRLTVV.

The chain employs TRBV15 and TRBJ1-5, with D possibly TRBD1 on 6 matching bases. The CDR3 is made up of 15 amino acids. V lost 3 bases and J lost 0, with 9 bases in between. Per the germline V gene, CDR1 is LNHNV and CDR2 is YYDKDF (reference sequence). The CDR3 reads CATSSDRISNQPQHF. The CDR3 bases are TGTGCCACCAGCAGCGACAGGATTAGCAATCAGCCCCAGCATTTT.

The chain combines TRBV6-1 with TRBJ2-3; a possible D gene is TRBD1 (6 bases). The CDR3 contains 14 residues. The germline CDR1 and CDR2 sequences are MNHNS and SASEGT. V lost 10 bases to trimming and J lost 1 base, with 15 bases between them. CDR3 in DNA: TGTGCCACCCGGGGACAATTCGGCACAGATACGCAGTATTTT. It is translated as CATRGQFGTDTQYF.

The chain is built from TRBV9 and TRBJ1-2; D is undetermined. Trimming removed 0 bases at V and 6 bases at J, with 12 bases between. CDR3 length equals 14 residues. The V gene's germline CDR1 is SGDLS and CDR2 YYNGEE. This CDR3 reads CASSVVNTLDGYTF. DNA for the CDR3: TGTGCCAGCAGCGTAGTGAACACTCTAGATGGCTACACCTTC.

This clone has a single count. The chain uses TRBV27 and TRBJ2-1; 8 nucleotides line up with TRBD2. J lost 4 bases, V lost 4 bases, and 9 bases had no gene match. The CDR3 extends over 16 amino acids. Germline CDR1 and CDR2: MNHEY and SMNVEV (reference sequence). CDR3 in DNA: TGTGCCAGCAGTTCCGCTAGCGGGTTCCTTTACAATGAGCAGTTCTTC. Translation: CASSSASGFLYNEQFF.

This rearrangement joins TRBV3-1 (or the pseudogene TRBV3-2) to TRBJ2-3; 16 bases are a match to TRBD2. The ends lost 4 bases at V and 2 bases at J; junction bases unmatched: 6. This CDR3 comprises 18 residues. The V gene's germline CDR1 is LGHDT and CDR2 YNNKEL (reference sequence). The CDR3 nucleotides read TGTGCCAGCAGCCTTCTGGGACTAGCGGGGGGGGACACAGATACGCAGTATTTT. Protein: CASSLLGLAGGDTDTQYF.

The chain couples TRBV2 to TRBJ2-3; 8 positions agree with TRBD2. The CDR3 sequence is 15 residues long. The V gene's germline CDR1 is SNHLY and CDR2 FYNNEI. V trimming: 6 bases; J trimming: 5 bases; junction bases outside the gene matches: 10. The CDR3 DNA follows: TGTGCCAGCAGCGACCCGGGACTAGGGGGAGATACGCAGTATTTT. Translation: CASSDPGLGGDTQYF.

The gene calls are TRBV3-1 (or the pseudogene TRBV3-2) and TRBJ2-7; a possible D gene is TRBD2 (6 bases). The CDR3 has 13 amino acids. From germline, CDR1 is LGHDT and CDR2 YNNKEL (reference sequence). V was trimmed by 5 bases and J by 4 bases, leaving 12 bases between them. CDR3 sequence: CASSSGLLYEQYF. The CDR3 DNA follows: TGTGCCAGCAGCTCGGGACTCTTATACGAGCAGTACTTC.

V is TRBV2 and J is TRBJ2-6; D may be TRBD1 (5 bases). The germline CDR1 and CDR2 sequences are SNHLY and FYNNEI. This CDR3 region has 14 residues. V was shortened by 7 bases and J by 4 bases, with 11 bases between the two germline ends. The CDR3 is CASTQGVGANVLTF. DNA of the CDR3: TGTGCCAGCACCCAGGGTGTCGGGGCCAACGTCCTGACTTTC.

The rearrangement links TRBV18 to TRBJ2-3; D gene uncertain. With 4 bases removed from V and 2 bases from J, the gap between germline ends came to 10 bases. Germline V gene lookup returns CDR1 KGHSH and CDR2 LQKENI. The CDR3 has 14 amino acids. CDR3 region: CASSQATHTDTQYF. Written as DNA, the CDR3 is TGTGCCAGCTCACAAGCCACCCACACAGATACGCAGTATTTT.